The 22 T cell receptor beta chains reported below all come from one sample, sequenced in a study of CD4 T cells in relation to SARS-CoV-2 and coronaviruses. Clones were sequenced by immunoSEQ multiplex PCR, and TCRdb holds only the in-frame ones, with some missing. The table shows approximately 50,000 clones, with under 95% occurring only once. The sample comprised naive CD4+ T cells from PBMCs. The subset denotes: naive CD4+ T cells isolated by negative enrichment. These receptor sequences come from an adult with COVID-19.

CDR3 nucleotides: TGTGCCAGCAGTGAAGGGATGGGATGGTCCTACAATGAGCAGTTCTTC. Translation: CASSEGMGWSYNEQFF. V is TRBV6-1 and J is TRBJ2-1; no clear D. Per the germline V gene, CDR1 is MNHNS and CDR2 is SASEGT. This CDR3 comprises 16 residues. Trimming pared 1 base from V and 1 base from J, leaving 11 bases between.

The chain uses TRBV11-1 and TRBJ2-1; the match to TRBD2 covers 10 bases. Germline-derived CDR1 and CDR2 are SGHAT and FQDESV (reference sequence). The CDR3 spans 16 residues. V lost 5 bases and J lost 5; bases outside the gene matches: 9. CDR3 loop: CASSVLAGVRNNEQFF. In DNA, the CDR3 is TGTGCCAGCAGCGTTCTAGCGGGAGTTAGGAACAATGAGCAGTTCTTC.

This clone has only a few counts. This rearrangement joins TRBV3-1 (or the pseudogene TRBV3-2) to TRBJ2-5, with D unresolved. Germline V gene data show CDR1 as LGHDT and CDR2 as YNNKEL (reference sequence). Trimming stripped 0 bases from V and 7 bases from J, with 0 bases between. The CDR3 extends over 10 amino acids. Written as DNA, the CDR3 is TGTGCCAGCAGCCAAGAGACCCAGTACTTC. Translated: CASSQETQYF.

This clone was detected a few times. The chain is built from TRBV3-1 (or the pseudogene TRBV3-2) and TRBJ1-5; D unclear. The CDR3 loop spans 13 amino acids. V lost 0 bases and J 10 bases, leaving 10 bases between the germline ends. Germline V gives CDR1 LGHDT, CDR2 YNNKEL (reference sequence). CDR3 DNA sequence: TGTGCCAGCAGCCAAGATCGGTACCGTCCCCAGCATTTT. It translates to CASSQDRYRPQHF.

The chain is built from TRBV28 and TRBJ2-1; 11 bases line up with TRBD2. There are 16 residues in the CDR3. CDR1 is MDHEN and CDR2 is SYDVKM in the germline V gene. The V gene end was trimmed by 5 bases and the J gene end by 5 bases; junction bases not matched to a gene: 8. CDR3 coding DNA: TGTGCCAGCAGTCCGGCGGGACTAGCGGCCCACAATGAGCAGTTCTTC. Its translation: CASSPAGLAAHNEQFF.

The chain couples TRBV27 to TRBJ2-7, with TRBD1 matching 9 bases. The V gene end was trimmed by 10 bases and the J gene end by 2 bases; junction bases not matched to a gene: 9. Germline lookup yields CDR1 MNHEY and CDR2 SMNVEV (reference sequence). The CDR3 spans 14 residues. In nucleotides, the CDR3 is TGTGCCACACGGGGACAGGGTAGTACCTACGAGCAGTACTTC. Protein sequence: CATRGQGSTYEQYF.

V is TRBV28 and J is TRBJ2-2; TRBD2 agrees at 7 bases. V shed 6 bases and J 7 bases; nucleotides not matched to a gene: 14. The germline V gene encodes CDR1 MDHEN and CDR2 SYDVKM. The CDR3 spans 16 residues. CDR3 sequence reads: CASRGGGRALNGELFF. Here the CDR3 DNA reads TGTGCCAGCAGGGGGGGAGGGAGGGCCCTGAACGGGGAGCTGTTTTTT.

This chain's CDR3 is CASSTPTSGSTDTQYF. The DNA for the CDR3 is TGTGCCAGCAGCACCCCGACTAGCGGAAGCACAGATACGCAGTATTTT. V is TRBV5-4 and J is TRBJ2-3; 9 bases align to TRBD2. The CDR3 loop spans 16 amino acids. In germline, CDR1 is SGHNT, CDR2 YYREEE (reference sequence). Unmatched junction bases numbered 6, after V lost 4 bases and J lost 0 bases.

V is TRBV18 and J is TRBJ2-3; D may be TRBD1 or TRBD2 (5 bases each). V was shortened by 4 bases and J by 6 bases, with 17 bases between the two germline ends. The germline gives CDR1 KGHSH, CDR2 LQKENI. This CDR3 is built from 15 residues. The CDR3 region is CASSLDSGPRDTQYF. The CDR3 nucleotides read TGTGCCAGCTCACTCGACAGCGGTCCTCGGGATACGCAGTATTTT.

The gene calls are TRBV11-2 and TRBJ2-7; D gene uncertain. Trimming pared 5 bases from V and 0 bases from J, leaving 14 bases between. CDR1 and CDR2 from the germline V gene are SGHAT and FQNNGV. The CDR3 contains 15 residues. CDR3 sequence: CASSLGRPSSYEQYF. DNA of the CDR3: TGTGCCAGCAGCCTCGGACGGCCAAGCTCCTACGAGCAGTACTTC.

For this clone: Other DNA sequences within the sample encode an identical CDR3. The chain combines TRBV3-1 (or the pseudogene TRBV3-2) with TRBJ2-5; no firm D call. Germline V gene sequence: CDR1 LGHDT, CDR2 YNNKEL (reference sequence). The CDR3 consists of 15 residues. V lost 0 bases and J 1 base, leaving 9 bases between the germline ends. CDR3 sequence: CASSQEMRVQETQYF. For the CDR3, the DNA is TGTGCCAGCAGCCAAGAGATGAGAGTCCAAGAGACCCAGTACTTC.

In this sample, this clone turned up once. The V call is TRBV11-2, the J call TRBJ2-1; maybe TRBD2 (6 bases). CDR1 is SGHAT and CDR2 is FQNNGV in the germline V gene. V lost 4 bases to trimming and J lost 2 bases, with 9 bases between them. The CDR3 totals 14 residues. The CDR3 DNA reads TGTGCCAGCAGCTCCGGGACTCCCTACAATGAGCAGTTCTTC. It specifies CASSSGTPYNEQFF.

V and J are TRBV7-3 and TRBJ2-3; TRBD2 aligns across 10 bases. The CDR3 spans 16 residues. V was clipped by 2 bases and J by 1 base; unmatched bases: 3. From germline, CDR1 is SGHTA and CDR2 FQGTGA. Written as DNA, the CDR3 is TGTGCCAGCAGCTTACCAGCGGGAGGGGGCACAGATACGCAGTATTTT. Protein sequence: CASSLPAGGGTDTQYF.

The genes are TRBV10-1 and TRBJ2-6; tentative D call: TRBD2 (5 bases). The V gene's germline CDR1 is WNHNN and CDR2 SYGVQD (reference sequence). Trimming pared 2 bases from V and 2 bases from J, leaving 7 bases between. The CDR3 has 15 residues. Here the CDR3 reads CASSERGTGANVLTF. Here the CDR3 DNA reads TGCGCCAGCAGTGAGCGAGGGACTGGGGCCAACGTCCTGACTTTC.

This clone has just one count. The chain employs TRBV7-2 and TRBJ2-1, with TRBD1 as a possible D gene (6 bases). The ends were cut back, 2 bases at V and 2 bases at J, with 10 bases in the middle. Germline lookup yields CDR1 SGHTA and CDR2 FQGNSA. This CDR3 spans 15 amino acids. The CDR3 sequence: CASSLMGHPYNEQFF. In DNA form, the CDR3 reads TGTGCCAGCAGCTTAATGGGACACCCCTACAATGAGCAGTTCTTC.

V is TRBV6-6 and J is TRBJ2-3, with D possibly matching TRBD1 (6 bases). Germline V gene lookup returns CDR1 MNHNY and CDR2 SVGAGI (reference sequence). V was pared by 6 bases and J by 6 bases, with 10 bases between. This CDR3 comprises 12 residues. The chain's CDR3 is CASRPTGDTQYF. The DNA for the CDR3 is TGTGCCAGCAGACCCACAGGGGATACGCAGTATTTT.

V is TRBV2 and J is TRBJ2-3; unclear D gene. CDR1 is SNHLY, CDR2 FYNNEI, per germline. V was trimmed by 1 base and J by 2 bases, leaving 10 bases between them. The length of the CDR3 is 15 residues. The CDR3, as DNA: TGTGCCAGCAGTGAAGGTGGGCTAGTCACAGATACGCAGTATTTT. Translated, it gives CASSEGGLVTDTQYF.

The rearrangement joins TRBV5-1 to TRBJ2-1; 9 nucleotides align to TRBD2. The CDR3 contains 15 residues. Germline CDR1 is SGHRS and CDR2 is YFSETQ. V lost 2 bases to trimming and J lost 4 bases; unmatched junction nucleotides: 4. The CDR3 reads CASSFSLAGYNEQFF. The CDR3 coding sequence is TGCGCCAGCAGCTTTTCCCTAGCGGGGTACAATGAGCAGTTCTTC. Looking up the rest from reference TRBV5-1 and TRBJ2-1 gives the full variable domain: KAGVTQTPRYLIKTRGQQVTLSCSPISGHRSVSWYQQTPGQGLQFLFEYFSETQRNKGNFPGRFSGRQFSNSRSEMNVSTLELGDSALYLCASSFSLAGYNEQFFGPGTRLTVL.

V gene TRBV27 combines with J gene TRBJ2-7, with D perhaps TRBD1 (6 bases). Germline V lookup: CDR1 MNHEY, CDR2 SMNVEV (reference sequence). The CDR3 is 15 residues long. V shed 8 bases and J shed 1 base, with 18 bases lying between them. This chain's CDR3 is CASVKQGPSSYEQYF. CDR3 DNA sequence: TGTGCCAGCGTTAAACAGGGACCGTCGTCCTACGAGCAGTACTTC.

The genes are TRBV5-1 and TRBJ2-5, with D perhaps TRBD2 (5 bases). Germline CDR1 SGHRS, CDR2 YFSETQ. The CDR3 has 13 amino acids. Trimming left V 4 bases short and J 5 bases short, with 12 bases between. CDR3 loop: CASSIITGETQYF. In DNA form, the CDR3 reads TGCGCCAGCAGCATAATTACGGGGGAGACCCAGTACTTC.

V gene TRBV6-2 or TRBV6-3 combines with J gene TRBJ2-3, with D possibly TRBD1 on 7 matching bases. CDR3 length equals 16 residues. The germline V gene has CDR1 MNHEY and CDR2 SVGEGT. Trimming stripped 1 base from V and 6 bases from J, with 17 bases between. This CDR3 reads CASSYLPEGAKDTQYF. Written as DNA, the CDR3 is TGTGCCAGCAGTTACTTACCGGAGGGGGCGAAGGATACGCAGTATTTT.

This rearrangement joins TRBV6-1 to TRBJ1-1, with no clear D. CDR1 and CDR2 (germline): MNHNS, SASEGT. There are 15 residues in the CDR3. V lost 3 bases and J 5 bases, leaving 16 bases between the germline ends. The DNA of the CDR3 is TGTGCCAGCAGTGATACCGGGGTTCTGGATACTGAAGCTTTCTTT. This encodes CASSDTGVLDTEAFF.